The text below deals with one T cell receptor beta chain. The antigen remains undetermined. The CDR3 covers 14 residues. Per the germline V gene, CDR1 is SNHLY and CDR2 is FYNNEI. V dropped 8 bases and J dropped 4; count of bases not matched to a gene: 11. Amplification used 60 Vbeta primers and 13 Jbeta primers. Sequencing used immunoSEQ multiplex PCR; TCRdb keeps in-frame clones, though not all of them. This table holds about 130,000 clones, about four fifths found once. The source of the sample is a study of cytomegalovirus exposure and HLA in healthy donors. Study-level findings and limits: In vitro testing confirmed a few CMV-associated chains as specific for CMV antigens. Further analysis, carried out later, found HLA-associated TCR beta chains more clonally expanded than equally common other chains. Despite most TCR sequences being rare, some public TCRs occurred in many donors.

The chain couples TRBV2 to TRBJ2-7; 7 nucleotides align to TRBD2. The source is a woman aged 40 to 50 in good health and CMV-seropositive. The sequencing sample was made of PBMCs. The CDR3 nucleotides read TGTGCCAGCCTCGGGCTAGTCGGGAGGTACGAGCAGTACTTC. This translates into CASLGLVGRYEQYF.